The T cell receptor (beta chain) described here comes from a study of CD8 T cells in ankylosing spondylitis. TCRdb used MiXCR to reprocess the 5' RACE reads, holding one entry per CDR3 protein. The repertoire includes 200,000 to 300,000 distinct CDR3 sequences, under 35% of them detected once, and around 4.4% sits in the top ten. The CDR3 totals 16 residues. V was clipped by 1 base and J by 5 bases, with 14 bases between them. Germline V gene data show CDR1 as LGHNA and CDR2 as YNFKEQ. Specimen: blood, either unsorted or a sorted T cell fraction (not recorded which). This clonotype originated in a male donor with ankylosing spondylitis or in good health (not recorded which). J is TRBJ1-4 and V is TRBV4-2, with D uncertain. The CDR3 DNA reads TGTGCCAGCAGCCAAGGCACGGCAAGTGGGAATGAAAAACTGTTTTTT. As protein: CASSQGTASGNEKLFF.